The clone carrying this T cell receptor beta chain was observed at least ten times. CDR3 length: 15 amino acids. The V segment lost 5 bases and the J segment 2 bases; nucleotides outside the gene matches: 5. CDR1 and CDR2 from the germline V gene are SQVTM and ANQGSEA. The data were taken from a study of T-cell reconstitution after alpha-beta-depleted transplantation in children. This sample's TCRbeta library carried unique molecular identifier barcodes. One entry per CDR3 protein results from TCRdb running MiXCR on the PCR reads. The sample holds 640,000 or so distinct CDR3 sequences, 16% seen once. The chain has TRBV29-1 and TRBJ2-1; 11 nucleotides agree with TRBD2. This material consisted of PBMCs from the stem cell graft donor, taken from the stem cell graft. This receptor was obtained from a human donor who donated a stem cell graft to a child with acute myeloid leukemia. For the CDR3, the DNA is TGCAGCGTTAGGGGACTAGCGGTTACCTACAATGAGCAGTTCTTC. It translates to CSVRGLAVTYNEQFF.